This T cell receptor beta chain emerged from a study of blood T cell repertoires in COVID-19. Across the study: Acute and convalescent COVID-19 samples came from the United States, Italy and Spain. From T cells, B-cell-depleted T cells, or PBMCs came the material, which was cDNA or gDNA.

This clone was found a few times. Per the original data handling: Reference gene primer amplification gave estimated nucleated cell counts. Clones were sequenced by immunoSEQ multiplex PCR, and TCRdb holds only the in-frame ones, with some missing. The V and J calls and clone size come from that table; D and trimming were worked out from the DNA. The sample has about 84,000 clones, 83% seen once. Sequences were obtained from peripheral blood. This TCR was sampled from a woman at least 80 years old with acute or convalescent COVID-19.

DNA of the CDR3: TGTGCCAGCGAGCACAGGGAAGGGATCCCTGAAGCTTTCTTT. Encoded protein: CASEHREGIPEAFF. The chain links TRBV28 to TRBJ1-1; the D gene is possibly TRBD1 (6 bases). Per germline, CDR1 MDHEN and CDR2 SYDVKM. The CDR3 is 14 residues long. Trimming cost V 8 bases and J 6 bases, with 19 bases left between them.